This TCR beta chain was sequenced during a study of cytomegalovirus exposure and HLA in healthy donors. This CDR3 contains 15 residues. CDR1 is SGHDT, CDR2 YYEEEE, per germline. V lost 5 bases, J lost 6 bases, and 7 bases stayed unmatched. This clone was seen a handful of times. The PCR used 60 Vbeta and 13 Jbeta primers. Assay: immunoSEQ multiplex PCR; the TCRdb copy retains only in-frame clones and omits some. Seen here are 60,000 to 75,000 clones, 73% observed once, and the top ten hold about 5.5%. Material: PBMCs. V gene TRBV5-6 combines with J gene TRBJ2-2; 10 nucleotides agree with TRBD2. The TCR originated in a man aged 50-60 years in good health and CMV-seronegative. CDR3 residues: CASSWSGGVSGELFF. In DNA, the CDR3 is TGTGCCAGCAGTTGGAGCGGGGGGGTGTCCGGGGAGCTGTTTTTT.